These 9 T cell receptor beta chains originate from one sample sequenced in a study of blood T cell repertoires in COVID-19 (dated by TCRdb to between 2020 and 2021). Receptor amplification or capture employed the immunoSEQ multiplex PCR assay. TCRdb stores this immuneACCESS table with in-frame sequences only. Part of the clones is absent; in the studies checked, under half of the shortfall reflects unresolved V genes, and no reason is known for the rest. The sample table shows 95,000 to 150,000 clones, and about 86% are seen once. The ten top clones hold 0.88% of the sample. The material sequenced was peripheral blood. These receptors originate from a woman aged 45-60 years with active or convalescent COVID-19.

The rearrangement joins TRBV9 to TRBJ2-7; TRBD2 agrees at 7 bases. The CDR3 length is 15 residues. Germline V gene sequence: CDR1 SGDLS, CDR2 YYNGEE. J gave up 4 bases and V 0 bases, and 7 bases lay outside the gene matches. The CDR3 spells CASSVEWEGGYEQYF. The CDR3 bases are TGTGCCAGCAGCGTAGAGTGGGAGGGTGGATACGAGCAGTACTTC.

DNA of the CDR3: TGCAGCGTTGATCCACCCGAGAACTATGGCTACACCTTC. It translates to CSVDPPENYGYTF. The chain has TRBV29-1 and TRBJ1-2; D gene uncertain. From germline, CDR1 is SQVTM and CDR2 ANQGSEA. V was shortened by 3 bases and J by 2 bases, with 10 bases between the two germline ends. This CDR3 contains 13 residues.

This rearrangement joins TRBV9 to TRBJ1-5; D perhaps matches TRBD1 (5 bases). V was cut by 3 bases and J by 5 bases, with 15 bases left in between. The germline V gene encodes CDR1 SGDLS and CDR2 YYNGEE. CDR3 length: 15 residues. Here the CDR3 DNA reads TGTGCCAGCAGCGGCTCCGGGACTAAACATCAGCCCCAGCATTTT. It codes for CASSGSGTKHQPQHF.

V usage is TRBV24-1 and J usage is TRBJ2-7, with 9 positions matching TRBD1. The trim removed 4 bases at V and 2 bases at J, leaving 5 bases unmatched. Looked up from germline, CDR1 is KGHDR and CDR2 is SFDVKD. The CDR3 is 15 amino acids. This CDR3 is CATSEGDRDPYEQYF. CDR3 nucleotides: TGTGCCACCAGTGAGGGGGACAGGGACCCCTACGAGCAGTACTTC.

The chain combines TRBV21-1 with TRBJ1-2; the table calls TRBD1, which could not be checked here. TRBV21-1 constitutes a pseudogene. CDR3 length: 14 amino acids. Written as DNA, the CDR3 is TGTGCCAGCAGCCCCCCATTGACAAGGTGTGGCTACACCTTC. As protein: CASSPPLTRCGYTF.

This chain uses TRBV6-5 with TRBJ1-6; the match to TRBD1 covers 10 bases. CDR3 size: 15 residues. V dropped 4 bases and J dropped 10; count of bases not matched to a gene: 7. Looked up from germline, CDR1 is MNHEY and CDR2 is SVGAGI. CDR3 region: CASSLTGTGESPLHF. The DNA of the CDR3 is TGTGCCAGCAGTTTAACCGGGACAGGGGAATCACCCCTCCACTTT.

V and J are TRBV6-5 and TRBJ2-7; D gene ambiguous. This CDR3 is built from 15 residues. Germline loops: CDR1 MNHEY, CDR2 SVGAGI. The V end was cut by 0 bases, the J end by 2 bases, with 11 bases between. The CDR3 bases are TGTGCCAGCAGTTACTCTGGGCAAAACACCTACGAGCAGTACTTC. This codes for CASSYSGQNTYEQYF.

Only one count was recorded for this clone. The V and J genes are TRBV5-6 and TRBJ2-7, with 10 bases identical to TRBD1. The germline CDR1 and CDR2 sequences are SGHDT and YYEEEE. Unmatched junction bases numbered 3, after V lost 4 bases and J lost 2 bases. The CDR3 length is 14 residues. CDR3: CASSETGGPYEQYF. The DNA of the CDR3 is TGTGCCAGCAGCGAGACAGGGGGCCCCTACGAGCAGTACTTC.

This clone was detected only once. The chain is built from TRBV4-1 and TRBJ1-3, with D hard to call. In germline, CDR1 is MGHRA, CDR2 YSYEKL. V was shortened by 0 bases and J by 2 bases, with 5 bases between the two germline ends. The CDR3 runs to 14 residues. This CDR3 is CASSQDPAGNTIYF. For the CDR3, the DNA is TGCGCCAGCAGCCAAGACCCAGCTGGAAACACCATATATTTT.